The following is a TCR beta chain sequence with its context. The antigen is undetermined. 5'RACE primed at constant segments yielded TCR alpha and TCR beta cDNA libraries bearing sample barcodes and UMIs. TCRdb ran MiXCR on the 5' RACE reads and lists one entry per CDR3 protein. The sample carries fewer than 300,000 distinct CDR3 sequences, 16% recorded once. This sample is part of a study of T-cell memory formation after mild COVID-19. Points from the study as a whole: Whereas later expanders leaned CD4+, clones contracting day 15 to 85 showed a balanced CD4/CD8 makeup. Second-wave clones that peaked on day 37 lacked confirmed SARS-CoV-2 specificity. Shrinking CD4+ clones were chiefly CM and EM; CD8+ ones were chiefly EMRA.

V was trimmed by 2 bases and J by 4 bases, leaving 11 bases between them. The CDR3 is 14 amino acids. Per the germline V gene, CDR1 is SGHVS and CDR2 is FNYEAQ. The chain couples TRBV7-6 to TRBJ2-5; D remains ambiguous. Sample: PBMCs or a T cell subset sorted from them (not recorded which). This receptor was obtained from a man between 18 and 29 years old who had mild COVID-19 (a few samples of this study predate the infection). Cell type and time point are not known. CDR3 coding DNA: TGTGCCAGCAGCTTAAACTCTCATGGAGAGACCCAGTACTTC. Encoded protein: CASSLNSHGETQYF.